The 11 T cell receptor beta chains in this list originate from one sample, sequenced in a study of blood T cell repertoires in COVID-19. Only in-frame clones appear in the TCRdb table, and some are missing; sequencing was by immunoSEQ multiplex PCR. The table has approximately 88,000 clones, around three quarters seen once; the top ten hold about a fifth. Sequencing was performed on peripheral blood. The origin of the receptors is a woman aged 80 or over with active or convalescent COVID-19.

This clone was picked up one time. The chain has TRBV13 and TRBJ2-3; D perhaps matches TRBD1 (7 bases). V was shortened by 0 bases and J by 5 bases, with 12 bases between the two germline ends. Germline V lookup: CDR1 PRHDT, CDR2 FYEKMQ (reference sequence). This CDR3 is 15 amino acids long. CDR3 coding DNA: TGTGCCAGCAGCTTAGGCGGCAGGGGGGTAGATACGCAGTATTTT. Residues: CASSLGGRGVDTQYF.

The V and J genes are TRBV6-5 and TRBJ1-1, with D perhaps TRBD1 (6 bases). The germline V gene has CDR1 MNHEY and CDR2 SVGAGI. Trimming left V 6 bases short and J 4 bases short, with 15 bases between. The CDR3 is 14 residues long. CDR3: CASSEGHRGTEAFF. The CDR3 DNA reads as TGTGCCAGCAGCGAGGGACACCGGGGCACTGAAGCTTTCTTT.

This chain joins TRBV6-5 and TRBJ1-1; no clear D gene. Germline V gives CDR1 MNHEY, CDR2 SVGAGI. V lost 4 bases to trimming and J lost 1 base, with 13 bases between them. The CDR3 extends over 15 amino acids. The CDR3 nucleotides read TGTGCCAGCAGTTTTTACCGGGGAGCGAACACTGAAGCTTTCTTT. Translating gives CASSFYRGANTEAFF.

V is TRBV12-3 or TRBV12-4 and J is TRBJ1-3; D is unresolved. The V end lost 3 bases, the J end lost 2 bases, and 5 bases lay between the germline ends. The CDR3 consists of 13 residues. The CDR3 reads CASSFFPGNTIYF. The CDR3 bases are TGTGCCAGCAGTTTCTTTCCTGGAAACACCATATATTTT.

This clone was seen more than once but under ten times. One end of the junction is discordant with germline, which a read error may explain. This sequence joins TRBV7-7 and TRBJ2-5; a possible D gene is TRBD1 (6 bases). Germline CDR1 is SSHAT and CDR2 is FNYEAQ (reference sequence). The CDR3 extends over 15 amino acids. CDR3 coding DNA: TGTGCTAGCAGCCGAGGGGCGGACAGACAAGAGACCCAGTACTTC. Translated, it gives CASSRGADRQETQYF.

V and J are TRBV4-3 and TRBJ2-5; TRBD2 might be the D (5 bases). The germline gives CDR1 LGHNA, CDR2 YSLEER. The CDR3 contains 15 residues. Trimming removed 0 bases from V and 5 bases from J, with 13 bases in between. This chain's CDR3 is CASSQDKERRETQYF. The CDR3 DNA is TGCGCCAGCAGCCAAGATAAGGAGCGGAGGGAGACCCAGTACTTC.

This chain connects TRBV28 to TRBJ1-2, with D possibly matching TRBD1 (6 bases). CDR1 is MDHEN and CDR2 is SYDVKM in the germline V gene. V was clipped by 5 bases and J by 4 bases, with 14 bases between them. CDR3 length: 14 residues. Here the CDR3 reads CASSLAQGGYGYTF. The DNA of the CDR3 is TGTGCCAGCAGTCTGGCCCAAGGGGGCTATGGCTACACCTTC.

The CDR3 region is CASRGFRQGHYEQYF. The CDR3 coding sequence is TGTGCCAGCAGAGGGTTCAGACAGGGGCATTACGAGCAGTACTTC. The rearrangement joins TRBV27 to TRBJ2-7, with TRBD1 matching over 8 bases. The length of the CDR3 is 15 residues. Germline loops: CDR1 MNHEY, CDR2 SMNVEV (reference sequence). The J segment lost 4 bases and the V segment lost 6 bases, leaving 11 bases of the junction unmatched.

This clone was seen repeatedly, ten times or more. The chain carries TRBV7-2 and TRBJ2-1, with 11 bases lining up with TRBD2. The ends lost 5 bases at V and 10 bases at J; junction bases unmatched: 13. The CDR3 sequence is 16 residues long. Germline V gene sequence: CDR1 SGHTA, CDR2 FQGNSA. CDR3: CASSPGTSGALGEQFF. For the CDR3, the DNA is TGTGCCAGCAGCCCCGGGACTAGCGGTGCCCTAGGGGAGCAGTTCTTC. Together with reference TRBV7-2 and TRBJ2-1, the CDR3 gives the full variable domain: GAGVSQSPSNKVTEKGKDVELRCDPISGHTALYWYRQSLGQGLEFLIYFQGNSAPDKSGLPSDRFSAERTGGSVSTLTIQRTQQEDSAVYLCASSPGTSGALGEQFFGPGTRLTVL.

The chain joins TRBV19 to TRBJ2-3; 8 nucleotides agree with TRBD2. The CDR3 extends over 16 amino acids. Germline V gene data show CDR1 as LNHDA and CDR2 as SQIVND (reference sequence). J was trimmed by 1 base and V by 1 base; bases with no gene match: 4. DNA of the CDR3: TGTGCCAGTAGTATAGGGGCGGGGGGCGGCACAGATACGCAGTATTTT. Its translation is CASSIGAGGGTDTQYF.

This chain joins TRBV28 and TRBJ1-1; tentative D call: TRBD1 (6 bases). Per germline, CDR1 MDHEN and CDR2 SYDVKM. The CDR3 is made up of 11 amino acids. Trimming took 9 bases from V and 8 from J, leaving 13 bases between them. The CDR3 DNA follows: TGTGCCAGTATAGAACAGGGCGAAGCTTTCTTT. Protein sequence: CASIEQGEAFF.